Sequencing of this T cell receptor (beta chain) was carried out in a study of identical twins. Unique molecular identifiers were present on cDNA, and template switching added a universal primer site. TCRdb re-analysed the 5' RACE reads in MiXCR, keeping a single row per CDR3 protein. The sample includes around 240,000 distinct CDR3 sequences, 5.5% to 7% of them seen just once. This clonotype appeared a few times. CDR1 and CDR2 from the germline V gene are SGHAT and FQNNGV. V lost 1 base and J lost 0, with 10 bases in between. The length of the CDR3 is 16 residues. The same data also went into a second study, on yellow fever vaccine responses in identical twins.

Sequencing input: memory (CD45RO+) T cells sorted from blood. The chain employs TRBV11-2 and TRBJ2-4; D uncertain. The clonotype originates from a woman aged 18-29 years in good health. The DNA of the CDR3 is TGTGCCAGCAGCTTAGGCCTCGAACTAGCCAAAAACATTCAGTACTTC. It translates to CASSLGLELAKNIQYF.